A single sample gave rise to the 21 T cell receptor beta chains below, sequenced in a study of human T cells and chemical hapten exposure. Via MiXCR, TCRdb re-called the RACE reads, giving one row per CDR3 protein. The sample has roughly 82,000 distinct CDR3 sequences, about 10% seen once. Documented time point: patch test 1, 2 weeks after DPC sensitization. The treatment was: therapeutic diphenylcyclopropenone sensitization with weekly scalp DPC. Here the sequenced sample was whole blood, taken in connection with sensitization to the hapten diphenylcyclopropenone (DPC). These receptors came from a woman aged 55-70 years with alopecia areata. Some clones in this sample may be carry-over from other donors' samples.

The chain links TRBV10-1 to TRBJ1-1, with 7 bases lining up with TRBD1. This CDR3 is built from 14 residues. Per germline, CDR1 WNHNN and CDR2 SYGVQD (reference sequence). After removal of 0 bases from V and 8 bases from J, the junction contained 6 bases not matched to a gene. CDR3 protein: CASSESRTGKEAFF. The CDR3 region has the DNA TGCGCCAGCAGTGAGTCCCGGACAGGCAAGGAAGCTTTCTTT.

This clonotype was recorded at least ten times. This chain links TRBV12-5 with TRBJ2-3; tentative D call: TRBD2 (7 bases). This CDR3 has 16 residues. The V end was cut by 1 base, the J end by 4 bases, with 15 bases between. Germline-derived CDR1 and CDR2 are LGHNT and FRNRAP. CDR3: CASGLGNAGASDTQYF. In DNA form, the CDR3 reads TGTGCTAGTGGTTTGGGAAATGCGGGGGCCTCAGATACGCAGTATTTT.

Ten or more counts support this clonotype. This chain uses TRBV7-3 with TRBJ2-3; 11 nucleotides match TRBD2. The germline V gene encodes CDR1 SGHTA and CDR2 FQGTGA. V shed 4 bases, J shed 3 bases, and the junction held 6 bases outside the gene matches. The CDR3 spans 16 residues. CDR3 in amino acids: CASSSLAGGKTDTQYF. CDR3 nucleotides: TGTGCCAGCAGCTCCTTAGCGGGGGGGAAAACAGATACGCAGTATTTT.

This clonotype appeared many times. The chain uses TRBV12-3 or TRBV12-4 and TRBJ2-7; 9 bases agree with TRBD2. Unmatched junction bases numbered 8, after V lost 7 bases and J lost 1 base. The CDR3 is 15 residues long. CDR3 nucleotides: TGTGCCAGCAAGTCGTCAGCGGGGGGTTCCTACGAGCAGTACTTC. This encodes CASKSSAGGSYEQYF.

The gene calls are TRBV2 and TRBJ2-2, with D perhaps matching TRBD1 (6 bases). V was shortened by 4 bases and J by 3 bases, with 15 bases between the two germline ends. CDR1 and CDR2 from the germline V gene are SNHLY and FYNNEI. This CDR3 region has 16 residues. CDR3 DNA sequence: TGTGCCAGCAGTGTTTTACAGGGCTCCTACACCGGGGAGCTGTTTTTT. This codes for CASSVLQGSYTGELFF.

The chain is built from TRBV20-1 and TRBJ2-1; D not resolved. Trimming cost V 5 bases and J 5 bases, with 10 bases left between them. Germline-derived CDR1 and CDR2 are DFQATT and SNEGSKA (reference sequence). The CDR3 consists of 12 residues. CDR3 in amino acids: CSARTLNNEQFF. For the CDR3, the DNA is TGCAGTGCTCGGACCCTGAACAATGAGCAGTTCTTC.

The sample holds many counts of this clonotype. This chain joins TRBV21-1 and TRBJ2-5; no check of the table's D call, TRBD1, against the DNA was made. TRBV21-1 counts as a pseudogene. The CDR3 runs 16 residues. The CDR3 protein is CASSDPKTQGQETQYF. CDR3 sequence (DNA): TGTGCCAGCAGCGACCCTAAGACACAGGGGCAAGAGACCCAGTACTTC.

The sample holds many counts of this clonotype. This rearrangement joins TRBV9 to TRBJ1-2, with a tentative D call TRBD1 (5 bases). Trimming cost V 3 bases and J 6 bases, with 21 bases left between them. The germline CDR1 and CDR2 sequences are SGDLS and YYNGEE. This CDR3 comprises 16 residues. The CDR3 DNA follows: TGTGCCAGCAGCGCCATCGTCGTAGACAGTCCCCATGGCTACACCTTC. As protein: CASSAIVVDSPHGYTF. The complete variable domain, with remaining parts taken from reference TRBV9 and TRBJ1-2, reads DSGVTQTPKHLITATGQRVTLRCSPRSGDLSVYWYQQSLDQGLQFLIQYYNGEERAKGNILERFSAQQFPDLHSELNLSSLELGDSALYFCASSAIVVDSPHGYTFGSGTRLTVV.

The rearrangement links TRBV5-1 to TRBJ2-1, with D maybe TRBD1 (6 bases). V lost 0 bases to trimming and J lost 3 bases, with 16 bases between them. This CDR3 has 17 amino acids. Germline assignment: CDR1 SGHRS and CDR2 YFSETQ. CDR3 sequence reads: CASSLATGQISYNEQFF. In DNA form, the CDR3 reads TGCGCCAGCAGCTTGGCAACAGGGCAGATAAGCTACAATGAGCAGTTCTTC.

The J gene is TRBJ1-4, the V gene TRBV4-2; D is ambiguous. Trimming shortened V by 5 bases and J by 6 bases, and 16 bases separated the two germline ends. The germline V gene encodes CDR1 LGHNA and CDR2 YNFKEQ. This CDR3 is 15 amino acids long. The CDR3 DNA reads TGTGCCAGCAGCGCCACTGATCAGATCGATGAAAAACTGTTTTTT. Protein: CASSATDQIDEKLFF.

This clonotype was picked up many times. The CDR3 DNA reads as TGCAGCTCCAAGGGGGGGGCGGATCAGCCCCAGCATTTT. This codes for CSSKGGADQPQHF. V is TRBV29-1 and J is TRBJ1-5; tentatively, D is TRBD1 (6 bases). This CDR3 comprises 13 residues. V lost 8 bases and J 5 bases, leaving 16 bases between the germline ends. Germline CDR1 SQVTM, CDR2 ANQGSEA.

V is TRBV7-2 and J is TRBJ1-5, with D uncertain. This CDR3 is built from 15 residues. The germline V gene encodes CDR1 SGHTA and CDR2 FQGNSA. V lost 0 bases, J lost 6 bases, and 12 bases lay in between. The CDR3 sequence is CASSLAETVSQPQHF. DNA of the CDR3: TGTGCCAGCAGCTTAGCAGAAACGGTTTCTCAGCCCCAGCATTTT.

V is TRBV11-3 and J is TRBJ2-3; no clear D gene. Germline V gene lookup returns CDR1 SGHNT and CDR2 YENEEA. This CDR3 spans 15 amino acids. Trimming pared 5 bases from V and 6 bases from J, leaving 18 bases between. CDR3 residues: CASSRSSDPADTQYF. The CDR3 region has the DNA TGTGCCAGCAGCCGAAGTTCCGACCCCGCGGATACGCAGTATTTT.

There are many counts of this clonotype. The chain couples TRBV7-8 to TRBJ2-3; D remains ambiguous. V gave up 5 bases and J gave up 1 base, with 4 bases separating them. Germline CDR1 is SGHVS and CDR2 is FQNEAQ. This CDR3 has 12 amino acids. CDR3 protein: CASSPGTDTQYF. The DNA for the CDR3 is TGTGCCAGCAGCCCGGGCACAGATACGCAGTATTTT.

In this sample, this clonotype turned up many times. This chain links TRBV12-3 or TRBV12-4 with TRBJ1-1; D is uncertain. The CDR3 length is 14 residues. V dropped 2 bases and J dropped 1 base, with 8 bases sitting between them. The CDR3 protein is CASSLYSWNTEAFF. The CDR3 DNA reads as TGTGCCAGCAGTTTATACAGTTGGAACACTGAAGCTTTCTTT.

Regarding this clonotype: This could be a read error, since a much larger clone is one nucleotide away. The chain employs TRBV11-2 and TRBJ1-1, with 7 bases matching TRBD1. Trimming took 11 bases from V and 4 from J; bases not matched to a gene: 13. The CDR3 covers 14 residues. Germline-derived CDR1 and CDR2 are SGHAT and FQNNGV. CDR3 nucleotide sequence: TGTGCCGCCTCCGGCCGACAGGGCACCACTGAAGCTTTCTTT. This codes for CAASGRQGTTEAFF.

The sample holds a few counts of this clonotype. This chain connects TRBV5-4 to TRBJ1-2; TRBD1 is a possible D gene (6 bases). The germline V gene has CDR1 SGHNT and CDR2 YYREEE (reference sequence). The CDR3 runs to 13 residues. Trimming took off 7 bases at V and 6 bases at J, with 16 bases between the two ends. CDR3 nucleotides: TGTGCCAGCGCCATCGCGGGGGCGGATGGCTACACCTTC. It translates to CASAIAGADGYTF.

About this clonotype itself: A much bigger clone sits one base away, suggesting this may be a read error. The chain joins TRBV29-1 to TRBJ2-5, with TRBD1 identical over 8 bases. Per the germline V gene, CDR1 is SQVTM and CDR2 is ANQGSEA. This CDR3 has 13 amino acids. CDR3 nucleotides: TGCGGCGCAGGCGGACAGGGCGGAGAGACCCAGTACTTC. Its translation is CGAGGQGGETQYF. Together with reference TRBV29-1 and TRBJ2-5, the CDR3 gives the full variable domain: SAVISQKPSRDICQRGTSLTIQCQVDSQVTMMFWYRQQPGQSLTLIATANQGSEATYESGFVIDKFPISRPNLTFSTLTVSNMSPEDSSIYLCGAGGQGGETQYFGPGTRLLVL.

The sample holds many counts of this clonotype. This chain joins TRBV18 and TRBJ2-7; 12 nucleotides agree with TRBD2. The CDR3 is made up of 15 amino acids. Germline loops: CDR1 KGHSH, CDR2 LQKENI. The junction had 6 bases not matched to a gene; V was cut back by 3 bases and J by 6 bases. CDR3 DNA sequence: TGTGCCAGCTCACCTTTGACTAGCGGGGGAGGCGAGCAGTACTTC. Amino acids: CASSPLTSGGGEQYF.

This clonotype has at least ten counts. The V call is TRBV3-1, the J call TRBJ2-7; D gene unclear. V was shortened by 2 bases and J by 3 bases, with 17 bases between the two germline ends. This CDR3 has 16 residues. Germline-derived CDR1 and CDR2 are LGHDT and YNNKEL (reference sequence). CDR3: CASSQIGGLPNYEQYF. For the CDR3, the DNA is TGTGCCAGCAGCCAAATTGGCGGCCTACCCAACTACGAGCAGTACTTC.

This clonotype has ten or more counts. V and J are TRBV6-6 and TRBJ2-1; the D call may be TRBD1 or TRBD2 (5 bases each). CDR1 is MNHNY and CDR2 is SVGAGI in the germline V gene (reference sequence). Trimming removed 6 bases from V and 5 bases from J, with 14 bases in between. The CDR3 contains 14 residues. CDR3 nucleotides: TGTGCCAGCAGCGCCTGGGGGAAGAACAATGAGCAGTTCTTC. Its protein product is CASSAWGKNNEQFF.